A selection of T cell receptor beta chains follows, all from one sample in a study of T cell repertoires in cytomegalovirus infection. Their antigens remain unidentified. Each CDR3 protein is one row after TCRdb ran MiXCR on the reads. The sample records approximately 280,000 distinct CDR3 sequences, roughly a fifth being singletons. The sample here was cultured PBMCs, taken from culture after CMV antigen stimulation. The receptor source for this set is a human donor in good health (CMV status not recorded). Some clones in this sample may be carry-over from other donors' samples. CDR3s leave out the opening cysteine and the closing phenylalanine or tryptophan.

v_call cdr3_aa
TRBV7-8 ASSSLGQGLVDEQF
TRBV7-9 ASTPGQGSYGYT
TRBV18 ASSPTDSPNQPQH
TRBV4-3 ASSQDASGRVTGKLF
TRBV27 ASSLFSPNAGELF
TRBV20-1 SATGTGSEKLF
TRBV7-2 ASRQGLAGSTGAFDEQF
TRBV24-1 ATSDFGQDTGELF
TRBV6-2/TRBV6-3 ASSTARTGNGYT
TRBV7-6 ASSRGPQRGGGEQF
TRBV10-3 ATIVNGANYNEQF
TRBV11-3 ASSLDSVRDTSYNEQF
TRBV4-1 ASSQGPGNEGETQY
TRBV12-3/TRBV12-4 ASSRQGSSYEQY
TRBV29-1 SAEQGGQETQY
TRBV7-8 ASSPGGVPTDTQY
TRBV13 ASSRRDNRYEQY
TRBV4-3 ASSQDIRSSEAF
TRBV5-4 ASSLDRGSGRVNEQF
TRBV6-1 ASSEELAGSYEQY
TRBV28 ASSLAGTQH
TRBV6-6 ASSLGLAGVADTQY
TRBV4-1 ASRRFGRVNTGELF
TRBV5-6 ASSGTGGASTEAF
TRBV4-3 ASSQDRAKGEGNEQF
TRBV6-5 ASSYMTSGSNEQF
TRBV10-2 ASSEKSFWGTDTQY
TRBV29-1 SVGQGYYGYT
TRBV7-9 ASSLGAASGRGDEQF